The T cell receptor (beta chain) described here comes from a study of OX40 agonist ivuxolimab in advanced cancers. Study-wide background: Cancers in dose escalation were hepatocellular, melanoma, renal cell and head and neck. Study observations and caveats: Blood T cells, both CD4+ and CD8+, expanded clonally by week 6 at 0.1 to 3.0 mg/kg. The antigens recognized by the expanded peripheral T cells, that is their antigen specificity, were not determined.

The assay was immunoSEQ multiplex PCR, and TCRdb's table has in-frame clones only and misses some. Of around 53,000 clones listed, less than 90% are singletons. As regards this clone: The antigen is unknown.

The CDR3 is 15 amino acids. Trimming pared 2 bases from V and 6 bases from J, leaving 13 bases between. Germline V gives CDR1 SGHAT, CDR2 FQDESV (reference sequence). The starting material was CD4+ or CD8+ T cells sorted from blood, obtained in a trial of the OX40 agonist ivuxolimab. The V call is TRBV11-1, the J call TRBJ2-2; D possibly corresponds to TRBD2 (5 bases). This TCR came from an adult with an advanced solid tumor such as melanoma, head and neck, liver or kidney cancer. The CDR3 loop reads CASSLIRGSAGELFF. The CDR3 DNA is TGTGCCAGCAGCTTAATCCGGGGTAGTGCCGGGGAGCTGTTTTTT.